This TCR beta chain was documented in a study of T cell responses to AZD1222 COVID-19 vaccine. Study-level points and caveats: Elevations in Spike-specific TCR breadth and depth followed administration of two AZD1222 doses. No repertoire was sampled before or during the peak T cell response, only after it. Only five to seven AZD1222 recipients tested seropositive at baseline.

A remark on this clone: Its matching antigen is unknown.

Assay: immunoSEQ multiplex PCR; the TCRdb copy retains only in-frame clones and omits some. The sample records 140,000 or so clones, about 86% being singletons. There are 12 residues in the CDR3. CDR1 is LGHDT, CDR2 YNNKEL, per germline (reference sequence). Losses at the gene ends were 4 bases for V and 6 bases for J; bases not matched to a gene: 2. The sample in question was peripheral blood, obtained 28 days after the second AZD1222 dose. The genes are TRBV3-1 (or the pseudogene TRBV3-2) and TRBJ1-2; 7 nucleotides line up with TRBD1. This sequence originates from an adult who received the AZD1222 COVID-19 vaccine. CDR3: CASSPRGDGYTF. Here the CDR3 DNA reads TGTGCCAGCAGCCCCAGGGGGGATGGCTACACCTTC.